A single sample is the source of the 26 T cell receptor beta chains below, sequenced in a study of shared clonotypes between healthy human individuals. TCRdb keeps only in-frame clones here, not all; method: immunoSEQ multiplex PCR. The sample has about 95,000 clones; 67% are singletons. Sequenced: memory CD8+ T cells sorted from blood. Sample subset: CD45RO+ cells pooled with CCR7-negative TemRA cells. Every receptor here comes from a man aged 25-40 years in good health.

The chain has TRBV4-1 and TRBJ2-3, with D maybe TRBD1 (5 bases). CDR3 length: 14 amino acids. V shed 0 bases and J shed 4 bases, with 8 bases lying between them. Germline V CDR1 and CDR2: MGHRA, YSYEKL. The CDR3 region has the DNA TGCGCCAGCAGCCAAGAATCAGGGTCAGATACGCAGTATTTT. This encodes CASSQESGSDTQYF.

CDR3 protein: CASSTSGRSYEQYF. DNA of the CDR3: TGTGCCAGCTCCACTAGCGGGAGGTCGTACGAGCAGTACTTC. The chain combines TRBV27 with TRBJ2-7; 12 bases are shared with TRBD2. The germline gives CDR1 MNHEY, CDR2 SMNVEV (reference sequence). With V trimmed by 8 bases and J by 4 bases, 6 bases remained unmatched. The CDR3 extends over 14 amino acids.

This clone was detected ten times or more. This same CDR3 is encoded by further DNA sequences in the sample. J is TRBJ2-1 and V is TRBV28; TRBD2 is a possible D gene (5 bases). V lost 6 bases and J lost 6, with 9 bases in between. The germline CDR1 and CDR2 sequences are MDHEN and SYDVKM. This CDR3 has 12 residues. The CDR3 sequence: CASSPGVNEQFF. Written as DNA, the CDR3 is TGTGCCAGCAGCCCCGGGGTCAATGAGCAGTTCTTC.

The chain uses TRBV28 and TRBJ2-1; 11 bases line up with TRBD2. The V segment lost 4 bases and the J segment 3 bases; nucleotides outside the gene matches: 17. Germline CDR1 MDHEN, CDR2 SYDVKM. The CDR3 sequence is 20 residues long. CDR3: CASSCYSGRANYERYNEQFF. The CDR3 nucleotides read TGTGCCAGCAGTTGCTATAGCGGGAGGGCCAATTATGAGCGCTACAATGAGCAGTTCTTC.

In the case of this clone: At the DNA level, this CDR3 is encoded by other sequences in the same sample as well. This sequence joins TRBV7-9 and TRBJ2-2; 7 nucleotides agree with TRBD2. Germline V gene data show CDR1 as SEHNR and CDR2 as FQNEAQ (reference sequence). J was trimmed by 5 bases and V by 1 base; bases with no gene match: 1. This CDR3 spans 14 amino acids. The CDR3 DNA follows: TGTGCCAGCAGCTTAGTAGCGGGTACCGGGGAGCTGTTTTTT. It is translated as CASSLVAGTGELFF.

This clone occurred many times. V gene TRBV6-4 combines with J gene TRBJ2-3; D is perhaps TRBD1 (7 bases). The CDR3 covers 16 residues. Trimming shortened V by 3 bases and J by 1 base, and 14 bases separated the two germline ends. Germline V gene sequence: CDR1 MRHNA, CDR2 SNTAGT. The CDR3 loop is CASSETGGGGTDTQYF. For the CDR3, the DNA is TGTGCCAGCAGTGAAACTGGAGGGGGCGGCACAGATACGCAGTATTTT.

As DNA, the CDR3 is TGTGCCAGCAGTTTAGTGATGGAGGGCCAAGGGGACGAGCAGTACTTC. Its translation: CASSLVMEGQGDEQYF. V is TRBV28 and J is TRBJ2-7, with a weak D call TRBD2 (6 bases). The CDR3 is made up of 16 amino acids. The germline V gene encodes CDR1 MDHEN and CDR2 SYDVKM. V lost 2 bases to trimming and J lost 5 bases, with 19 bases between them.

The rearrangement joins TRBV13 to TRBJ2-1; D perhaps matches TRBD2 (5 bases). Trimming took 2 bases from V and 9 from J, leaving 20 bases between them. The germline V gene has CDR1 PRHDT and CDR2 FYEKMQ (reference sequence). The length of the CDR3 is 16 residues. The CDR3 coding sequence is TGTGCCAGCAGCTTAATGTCTCTAGACTATTACGCTGAGCAGTTCTTC. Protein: CASSLMSLDYYAEQFF.

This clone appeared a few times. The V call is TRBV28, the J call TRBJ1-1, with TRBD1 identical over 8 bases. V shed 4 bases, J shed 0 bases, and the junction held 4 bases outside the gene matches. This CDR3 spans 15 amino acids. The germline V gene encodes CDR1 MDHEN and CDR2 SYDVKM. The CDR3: CASSSQQGVNTEAFF. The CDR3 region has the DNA TGTGCCAGCAGTTCCCAACAGGGGGTGAACACTGAAGCTTTCTTT.

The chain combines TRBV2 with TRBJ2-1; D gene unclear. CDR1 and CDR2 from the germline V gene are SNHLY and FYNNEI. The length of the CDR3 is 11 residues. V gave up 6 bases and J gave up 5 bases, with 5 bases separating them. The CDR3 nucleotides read TGTGCCAGCAGATTCGACAATGAGCAGTTCTTC. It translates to CASRFDNEQFF.

The CDR3 loop is CASSQGVYGTGIKASTDTQYF. The CDR3 bases are TGCGCCAGCAGCCAGGGGGTTTATGGGACAGGGATAAAAGCTAGCACAGATACGCAGTATTTT. The J gene is TRBJ2-3, the V gene TRBV4-3, with TRBD1 identical over 9 bases. Trimming took 3 bases from V and 0 from J; bases not matched to a gene: 19. The germline CDR1 and CDR2 sequences are LGHNA and YSLEER. CDR3 length: 21 amino acids.

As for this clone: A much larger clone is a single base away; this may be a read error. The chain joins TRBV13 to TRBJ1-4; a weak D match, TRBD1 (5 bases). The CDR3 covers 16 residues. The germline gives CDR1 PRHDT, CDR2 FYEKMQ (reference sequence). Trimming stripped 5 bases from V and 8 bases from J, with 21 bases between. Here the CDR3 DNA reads TGTGCCAGCAGCCATAGAGGCCGGGACCCGGGGGAAAAACTGTTTTTT. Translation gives CASSHRGRDPGEKLFF. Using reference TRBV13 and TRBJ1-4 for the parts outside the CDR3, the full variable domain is AAGVIQSPRHLIKEKRETATLKCYPIPRHDTVYWYQQGPGQDPQFLISFYEKMQSDKGSIPDRFSAQQFSDYHSELNMSSLELGDSALYFCASSHRGRDPGEKLFFGSGTQLSVL.

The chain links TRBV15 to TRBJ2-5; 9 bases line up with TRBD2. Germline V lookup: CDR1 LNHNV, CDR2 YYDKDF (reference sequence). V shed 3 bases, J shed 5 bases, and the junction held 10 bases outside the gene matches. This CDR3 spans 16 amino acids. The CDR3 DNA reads TGTGCCACCAGCAGGAGGGCTAGCGGGACTTTTGAGACCCAGTACTTC. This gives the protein CATSRRASGTFETQYF.

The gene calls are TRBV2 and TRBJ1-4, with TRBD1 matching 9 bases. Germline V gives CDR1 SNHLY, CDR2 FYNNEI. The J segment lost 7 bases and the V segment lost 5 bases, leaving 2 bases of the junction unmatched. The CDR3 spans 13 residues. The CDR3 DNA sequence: TGTGCCAGCAGTACAGGGGGCGGTGAAAAACTGTTTTTT. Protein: CASSTGGGEKLFF.

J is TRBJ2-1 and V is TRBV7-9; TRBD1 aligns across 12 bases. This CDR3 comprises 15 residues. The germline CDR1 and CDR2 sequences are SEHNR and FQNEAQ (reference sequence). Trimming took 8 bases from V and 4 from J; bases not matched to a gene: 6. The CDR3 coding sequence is TGTGCCAGCGCCCCGGGACAGGGGGCTTACAATGAGCAGTTCTTC. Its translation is CASAPGQGAYNEQFF.

The CDR3 sequence: CASSAGQGSYVADTQYF. The CDR3 DNA is TGCGCCAGCAGCGCGGGACAGGGGTCCTATGTGGCAGATACGCAGTATTTT. The chain joins TRBV5-1 to TRBJ2-3, with 10 bases aligning to TRBD1. CDR3 size: 17 residues. The junction had 12 bases not matched to a gene; V was cut back by 4 bases and J by 4 bases. The V gene's germline CDR1 is SGHRS and CDR2 YFSETQ.

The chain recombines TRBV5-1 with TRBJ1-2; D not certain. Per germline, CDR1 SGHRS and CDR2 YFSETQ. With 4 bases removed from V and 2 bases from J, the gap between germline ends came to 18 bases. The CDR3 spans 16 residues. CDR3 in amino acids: CASSIMEGTANYGYTF. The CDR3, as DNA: TGCGCCAGCAGCATAATGGAAGGCACGGCAAACTATGGCTACACCTTC.

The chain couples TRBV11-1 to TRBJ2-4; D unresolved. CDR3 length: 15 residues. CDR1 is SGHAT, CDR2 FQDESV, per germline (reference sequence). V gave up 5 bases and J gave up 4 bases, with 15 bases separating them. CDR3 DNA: TGTGCCAGCAGCGGATTGGGGTCGGCTAAAAACATTCAGTACTTC. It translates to CASSGLGSAKNIQYF. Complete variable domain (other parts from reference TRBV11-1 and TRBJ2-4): EAEVAQSPRYKITEKSQAVAFWCDPISGHATLYWYRQILGQGPELLVQFQDESVVDDSQLPKDRFSAERLKGVDSTLKIQPAELGDSAMYLCASSGLGSAKNIQYFGAGTRLSVL.

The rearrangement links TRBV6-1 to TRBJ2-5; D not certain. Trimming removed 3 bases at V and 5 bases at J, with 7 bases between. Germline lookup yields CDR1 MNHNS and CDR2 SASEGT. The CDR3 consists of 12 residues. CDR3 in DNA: TGTGCCAGCAGTGAGGTGGTCGAGACCCAGTACTTC. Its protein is CASSEVVETQYF.

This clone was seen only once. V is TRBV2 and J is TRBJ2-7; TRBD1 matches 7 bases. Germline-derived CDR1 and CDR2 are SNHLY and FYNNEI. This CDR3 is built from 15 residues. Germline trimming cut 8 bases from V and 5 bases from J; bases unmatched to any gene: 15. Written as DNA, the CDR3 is TGTGCCAGCCGAACCACGATAACAGGGGAAGACGAGCAGTACTTC. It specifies CASRTTITGEDEQYF.

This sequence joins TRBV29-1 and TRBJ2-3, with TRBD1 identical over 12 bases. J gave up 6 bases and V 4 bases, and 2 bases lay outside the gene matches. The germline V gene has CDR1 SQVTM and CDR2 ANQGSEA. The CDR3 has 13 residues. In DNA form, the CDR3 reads TGCAGCGTTGGGGACAGGGGGCGTGATACGCAGTATTTT. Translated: CSVGDRGRDTQYF.

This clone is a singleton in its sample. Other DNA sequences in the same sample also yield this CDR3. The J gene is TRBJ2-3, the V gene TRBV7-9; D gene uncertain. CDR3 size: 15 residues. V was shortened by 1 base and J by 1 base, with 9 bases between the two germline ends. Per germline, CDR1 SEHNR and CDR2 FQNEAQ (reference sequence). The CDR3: CASSLVTSGTDTQYF. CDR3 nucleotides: TGTGCCAGCAGCTTAGTAACGTCTGGCACAGATACGCAGTATTTT.

CDR3 sequence: CASSEGRVSVEQFF. DNA of the CDR3: TGTGCCAGCAGTGAAGGGAGGGTATCAGTTGAGCAGTTCTTC. The chain combines TRBV6-1 with TRBJ2-1, with D possibly being TRBD2 (6 bases). The CDR3 consists of 14 residues. Germline assignment: CDR1 MNHNS and CDR2 SASEGT. Trimming removed 1 base at V and 9 bases at J, with 13 bases between.

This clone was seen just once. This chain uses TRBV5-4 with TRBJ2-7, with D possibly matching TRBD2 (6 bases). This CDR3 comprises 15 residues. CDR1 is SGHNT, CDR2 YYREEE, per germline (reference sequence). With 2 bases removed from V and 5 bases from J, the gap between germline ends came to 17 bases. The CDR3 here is CASSLQTGALHEQYF. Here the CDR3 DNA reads TGTGCCAGCAGCTTACAAACGGGAGCCCTCCACGAGCAGTACTTC. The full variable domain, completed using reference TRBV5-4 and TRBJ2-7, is ETGVTQSPTHLIKTRGQQVTLRCSSQSGHNTVSWYQQALGQGPQFIFQYYREEENGRGNFPPRFSGLQFPNYSSELNVNALELDDSALYLCASSLQTGALHEQYFGPGTRLTVT.

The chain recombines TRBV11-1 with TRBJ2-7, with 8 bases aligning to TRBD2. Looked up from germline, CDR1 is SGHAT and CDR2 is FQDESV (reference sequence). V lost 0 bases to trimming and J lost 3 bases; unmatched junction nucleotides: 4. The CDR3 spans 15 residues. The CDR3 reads CASSLADSGNYEQYF. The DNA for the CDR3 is TGTGCCAGCAGCTTAGCCGATAGCGGGAACTACGAGCAGTACTTC.

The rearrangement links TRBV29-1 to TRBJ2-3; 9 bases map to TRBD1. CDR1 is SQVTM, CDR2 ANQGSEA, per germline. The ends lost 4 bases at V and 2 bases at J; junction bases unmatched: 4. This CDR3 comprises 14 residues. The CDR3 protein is CSVVGQGSTDTQYF. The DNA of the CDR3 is TGCAGCGTTGTAGGACAGGGGTCCACAGATACGCAGTATTTT.